This T cell receptor beta chain originates from a study of T cell changes during pregnancy in multiple sclerosis. Profiling relied on immunoSEQ multiplex PCR, and the TCRdb table lists in-frame clones only, not all of them. This table holds 70,000 to 80,000 clones, around 94% found once. This CDR3 has 15 residues. Germline assignment: CDR1 PRHDT and CDR2 FYEKMQ (reference sequence). After removal of 5 bases from V and 6 bases from J, the junction contained 8 bases not matched to a gene. J is TRBJ2-7 and V is TRBV13; 12 nucleotides align to TRBD1. The sequencing here drew on peripheral blood, taken in the third trimester of pregnancy. The receptor was isolated from a female donor with multiple sclerosis, enrolled in a pregnancy study. CDR3 bases: TGTGCCAGCAGCGCCTCCGGGACAGGGGGCGGCGAGCAGTACTTC. Its protein is CASSASGTGGGEQYF.